This T cell receptor (beta chain) is from a study of shared clonotypes between healthy human individuals (dated by TCRdb to 2020 to 2021). Broadly, across the study: A couple of women and three men aged 18 to 49 years were included in the cohort. To increase sequencing depth and limit assay-specific biases, TCR repertoire library preparation and sequencing were carried out by different laboratories using diverse techniques. Leukapheresis yielded between about 0.85 and 10 billion PBMCs per donor. To estimate repertoire size and how much clonotype sharing occurs between individuals, the study deeply sequenced the blood TCR repertoires of several healthy adults. For each donor, CD4 naive and CD4 memory were each given three plates, CD8 naive was given two plates, and CD8 memory was given one plate. Here is what the overall study found, with its caveats: Compared with non-shared clonotypes, clonotypes shared by all four sorted-subset donors had higher generation probabilities. Sampling was limited to blood, and TCR repertoires in tissue likely differ from TCR repertoires in blood. Pairwise subsampling indicated that sequencing depth was expected to affect the degree of clonotype sharing among donors. Because the study included only a small number of donors, the genetic and exposure-history diversity represented was limited. Incomplete sequencing was indicated by rarefaction of sorted-subset datasets, despite the large sequencing depth. Naive subsets generally had larger estimated clonotype richness than memory subsets. When four donors were compared, the shared fraction of clonotypes was 5% to 6.5% for naive CD4, around 4% for naive CD8, 2.3% for memory CD4, and 0.4% for memory CD8.

TCR CDR3 regions were amplified from genomic DNA by multiplex PCR using the deep immunoSEQ assay. Genomic DNA extracted from each cell subset was distributed evenly over all wells of several immunoSEQ 96-well plates, and each plate served as one replicate. Each replicate PCR for sorted subsets received about 200 ng genomic DNA, equal to roughly 29,000 T cell genomes. The purified libraries were quantified using a Qubit 3.0 fluorometer, sized with a Bioanalyzer 2100, and then quantified again using the KAPA Library Quantification kit. Every immunoSEQ 96-well plate was sequenced on a dedicated single-read 150-cycle Illumina NextSeq 550 flow cell. The source study handled its data this way. Because the immunoSEQ output held only junctional sequences and lacked quality scores, the filtering could not match the filtering applied to full-length reads. Sequences were annotated with PyIR, a Python wrapper for IgBLAST v1.9, and V/J genes and CDR3 were assigned using IMGT germline references. Reads were filtered out if the reads had weak V/J assignments (E-value above 1e-6), no CDR3, stop codons, out-of-frame junctions, or ambiguous translated residues. V3J clonotypes were defined by identical inferred V gene, J gene, and CDR3 amino acid sequence. To compute the percentage overlap between repertoires, the number of shared unique clonotypes was divided by the size of the smaller repertoire. Three approaches were used to assess repertoire richness: RTK rarefaction, the Chao1 estimator, and Recon v2.1 estimates of unobserved clonotypes. For all TCRbeta clonotypes obtained by the gDNA method from a few donors, generation probabilities were computed with OLGA. This is the immuneACCESS table as TCRdb keeps it, with only in-frame sequences that have V and J called. A part of the clones is gone; compared with another copy, unresolved V genes explain less than half, and the rest is unexplained. D and trimming were read from the DNA, whereas the V and J calls and clone size are those reported in that table. The sample has around 2.1 million clones on record, about 92% of them singletons. Under 2% of the sample is taken by the ten largest.

Points on this clone: Its specific antigen is unknown. The input lacks base qualities; no much larger clone sits a single base away.

From the cysteine up to the phenylalanine, the CDR3 has a length of 13 residues. Only the CDR3 portion is preserved as DNA: 39 bases, with reading frame beginning at the first base. Trimmed from V: 6 bases; trimmed from J: 4 bases; junction bases lacking a gene match: 4. CDR1 and CDR2, per the germline V gene, are SNHLY and FYNNEI. CD8 naive samples were CD45RO-negative cells positively selected for CCR7, giving a CD45RA+CCR7+ population that excluded TemRA cells. Donors were healthy HIV-negative adults with no recently reported acute infections or vaccinations. Every donor was a Caucasian adult living in Nashville, Tennessee, USA. Blood was obtained by leukapheresis, after which PBMCs were separated by Ficoll-Histopaque density gradient centrifugation and cryopreserved in liquid nitrogen vapor phase. Analytical flow cytometry was used to check the purity and quantity of each magnetically sorted T cell population. Each sorted fraction had its genomic DNA isolated and then quantified by UV absorbance on a Nanodrop 2000c.

This sequence uses TRBV2 and TRBJ2-5; TRBD1 aligns with 8 central bases. Sequencing was performed on naive CD8+ T cells from PBMCs. The meaning of the sample's cell subset or site label: CD45RA+CCR7+. This TCR was recovered from a man aged 18 to 30 in good health. Some clones in this sample may be carry-over from other donors' samples. CDR3 region: CASRDREVETQYF. In nucleotides, the sequence is TGTGCCAGCAGGGACAGGGAGGTAGAGACCCAGTACTTC.